This record covers a single T cell receptor beta chain. Its antigen is undetermined. The entry originates in a study of vaccination effects on CD4 cells after COVID-19. Study-wide results and caveats: The study found that only 1 of 255 vaccine-induced clones from healthy vaccinees cross-reacted with common cold coronaviruses.

Having been cultured for about ten days, the cells underwent CD4+ T cell isolation. Two-dose BNT162b2 or mRNA-1273 vaccination was given to participants. The protocol was immunoSEQ multiplex PCR, while the TCRdb copy is restricted to in-frame clones and leaves out a portion. The sample consists of around 46,000 clones, 72% of them appearing once. V lost 3 bases, J lost 5 bases, and 18 bases lay in between. Per germline, CDR1 SGHDT and CDR2 YYEEEE. The CDR3 is 15 residues long. Specimen: CD4+ T cells from PBMCs cultured without peptide, collected after COVID-19 vaccination. The chain carries TRBV5-6 and TRBJ2-7; tentatively, D is TRBD2 (5 bases). The receptor was derived from a human donor who received a COVID-19 vaccine. The CDR3 loop reads CASSSAGFSRNEQYF. CDR3 nucleotide sequence: TGTGCCAGCAGCTCCGCGGGTTTTTCAAGAAACGAGCAGTACTTC.